These 19 T cell receptor beta chains came from one sample sequenced in a study of blood T cell repertoires in COVID-19. Profiling relied on immunoSEQ multiplex PCR, and the TCRdb table lists in-frame clones only, not all of them. The sample lists fewer than 85,000 clones, 70% to 85% seen once, with about 40% in the top ten. The sequencing input was peripheral blood. Receptors originate from a woman in her 70s with acute or convalescent COVID-19.

The rearrangement links TRBV5-6 to TRBJ2-5; D is ambiguous. The length of the CDR3 is 17 residues. Trimming took 0 bases from V and 4 from J, leaving 19 bases between them. The germline CDR1 and CDR2 sequences are SGHDT and YYEEEE. CDR3: CASSLASLEVFRETQYF. The DNA for the CDR3 is TGTGCCAGCAGCTTGGCCAGCCTAGAGGTTTTTCGAGAGACCCAGTACTTC.

The gene calls are TRBV30 and TRBJ1-6; D not certain. CDR1 and CDR2 from the germline V gene are GTSNPN and SVGIG (reference sequence). The CDR3 loop spans 16 amino acids. With 0 bases removed from V and 0 bases from J, the gap between germline ends came to 9 bases. This chain's CDR3 is CAWSVQRSSYNSPLHF. CDR3 DNA: TGTGCCTGGAGTGTTCAGAGGAGCTCCTATAATTCACCCCTCCACTTT.

This chain uses TRBV11-3 with TRBJ2-2; unclear D gene. The CDR3 runs 13 residues. Deletions cut 3 bases from V and 4 bases from J, with 6 bases between. The germline V gene encodes CDR1 SGHNT and CDR2 YENEEA. CDR3 bases: TGTGCCAGCAGCTTTGTCTCCACCGGGGAGCTGTTTTTT. It codes for CASSFVSTGELFF.

The rearrangement links TRBV27 to TRBJ2-1, with 7 nucleotides matching TRBD2. CDR3 length: 17 amino acids. Losses at the gene ends were 5 bases for V and 4 bases for J; bases not matched to a gene: 14. CDR1 is MNHEY, CDR2 SMNVEV, per germline (reference sequence). The CDR3 region is CASSSMKSQRDYNEQFF. CDR3 DNA sequence: TGTGCCAGCAGTAGCATGAAAAGCCAGCGGGATTACAATGAGCAGTTCTTC.

V usage is TRBV6-1 and J usage is TRBJ1-2; unclear D gene. V was shortened by 1 base and J by 2 bases, with 5 bases between the two germline ends. The CDR3 runs to 13 residues. From germline, CDR1 is MNHNS and CDR2 SASEGT. CDR3 DNA sequence: TGTGCCAGCAGTGAAGGAGGGAACTATGGCTACACCTTC. It yields the protein CASSEGGNYGYTF.

This clone was picked up a small number of times. V is TRBV9 and J is TRBJ1-4, with D tentatively TRBD1 (5 bases). Germline V lookup: CDR1 SGDLS, CDR2 YYNGEE. This CDR3 has 15 residues. V lost 4 bases to trimming and J lost 6 bases, with 16 bases between them. CDR3 protein: CASSSRAGGDEKLFF. In nucleotides, the CDR3 is TGTGCCAGCAGCTCGCGGGCCGGGGGTGATGAAAAACTGTTTTTT.

V gene TRBV6-5 combines with J gene TRBJ1-5; 9 bases match TRBD1. The V gene's germline CDR1 is MNHEY and CDR2 SVGAGI. The V and J ends lost 6 bases and 4 bases, in that order; junction bases with no gene match: 7. CDR3 length equals 15 residues. Here the CDR3 reads CASSPGTGRNQPQHF. The DNA for the CDR3 is TGTGCCAGCAGCCCGGGGACAGGGAGAAATCAGCCCCAGCATTTT.

V gene TRBV5-4 combines with J gene TRBJ2-3, with 9 bases identical to TRBD1. CDR3 length: 17 amino acids. CDR1 SGHNT and CDR2 YYREEE come from the germline V gene (reference sequence). The V gene end was trimmed by 4 bases and the J gene end by 7 bases; junction bases not matched to a gene: 16. The CDR3 loop reads CASSQLWDRVVLNTQYF. CDR3 coding DNA: TGTGCCAGCAGCCAACTATGGGACAGGGTGGTGTTAAATACGCAGTATTTT. Full variable domain (remainder filled in from reference TRBV5-4 and TRBJ2-3): ETGVTQSPTHLIKTRGQQVTLRCSSQSGHNTVSWYQQALGQGPQFIFQYYREEENGRGNFPPRFSGLQFPNYSSELNVNALELDDSALYLCASSQLWDRVVLNTQYFGPGTRLTVL.

The chain links TRBV7-2 to TRBJ2-7; 12 bases agree with TRBD1. In germline, CDR1 is SGHTA, CDR2 FQGNSA. The CDR3 extends over 16 amino acids. Trimming took 1 base from V and 5 from J; bases not matched to a gene: 6. CDR3 residues: CASSLVPGTGGNEQYF. As DNA, the CDR3 is TGTGCCAGCAGCTTAGTTCCCGGGACAGGGGGCAACGAGCAGTACTTC.

The J gene is TRBJ1-5, the V gene TRBV9; D is unclear. Germline V CDR1 and CDR2: SGDLS, YYNGEE. The CDR3 length is 13 residues. V was clipped by 0 bases and J by 4 bases, with 5 bases between them. The DNA for the CDR3 is TGTGCCAGCAGCGTAGCCCCTAATCAGCCCCAGCATTTT. It encodes CASSVAPNQPQHF.

The genes are TRBV5-1 and TRBJ2-5, with 7 bases matching TRBD1. The CDR3 is made up of 14 amino acids. The junction had 4 bases not matched to a gene; V was cut back by 4 bases and J by 1 base. Germline CDR1 and CDR2: SGHRS and YFSETQ. The CDR3 loop is CASSPGTVQETQYF. DNA of the CDR3: TGCGCCAGCAGCCCGGGGACAGTCCAAGAGACCCAGTACTTC.

Concerning this clone itself: Other DNA sequences in this sample translate to the same CDR3. This rearrangement joins TRBV27 to TRBJ2-3; TRBD2 matches 8 bases. CDR1 and CDR2 (germline): MNHEY, SMNVEV (reference sequence). The length of the CDR3 is 15 residues. Germline trimming cut 5 bases from V and 4 bases from J; bases unmatched to any gene: 8. The CDR3 here is CASSLRAGVADTQYF. The CDR3 DNA reads as TGTGCCAGCAGTCTTCGAGCGGGAGTGGCAGATACGCAGTATTTT.

V and J are TRBV6-1 and TRBJ2-5; the match to TRBD1 covers 7 bases. Germline CDR1 is MNHNS and CDR2 is SASEGT. The CDR3 has 15 residues. V trimming: 3 bases; J trimming: 5 bases; junction bases outside the gene matches: 9. This chain's CDR3 is CASSDPTGFGETQYF. CDR3 DNA: TGTGCCAGCAGTGACCCGACAGGGTTTGGGGAGACCCAGTACTTC.

The genes are TRBV6-5 and TRBJ1-5, with D perhaps matching TRBD1 (5 bases). Trimming took 9 bases from V and 2 from J, leaving 14 bases between them. The CDR3 length is 14 residues. Germline values: CDR1 MNHEY, CDR2 SVGAGI. For the CDR3, the DNA is TGTGCCAGGGGGGAGGGATCGGGCAATCAGCCCCAGCATTTT. Residues: CARGEGSGNQPQHF.

The V call is TRBV6-5, the J call TRBJ2-7; D is perhaps TRBD2 (6 bases). Trimming removed 10 bases from V and 0 bases from J, with 16 bases in between. Germline CDR1 reads MNHEY; CDR2 reads SVGAGI. The CDR3 totals 14 residues. The CDR3 coding sequence is TGTGCCACCTATAGCGGAGTCCCCTCCTACGAGCAGTACTTC. This translates into CATYSGVPSYEQYF.

In DNA form, the CDR3 reads TGTGCCAGCAGTCTTGGACTAGCGGTTTACGAGCAGTACTTC. Protein sequence: CASSLGLAVYEQYF. The J gene is TRBJ2-7, the V gene TRBV3-1 (or the pseudogene TRBV3-2); 10 bases fit TRBD2. Germline V gives CDR1 LGHDT, CDR2 YNNKEL (reference sequence). J gave up 4 bases and V 6 bases, and 6 bases lay outside the gene matches. The CDR3 loop spans 14 amino acids.

This clone showed up many times. The chain joins TRBV5-4 to TRBJ2-5; 7 nucleotides align to TRBD1. V dropped 0 bases and J dropped 2; count of bases not matched to a gene: 1. CDR3 length: 14 residues. The germline CDR1 and CDR2 sequences are SGHNT and YYREEE (reference sequence). This CDR3 reads CASSLARGQETQYF. The CDR3 DNA follows: TGTGCCAGCAGCTTGGCCAGGGGGCAAGAGACCCAGTACTTC. The full variable domain, in which reference TRBV5-4 and TRBJ2-5 provide the parts outside the CDR3, is ETGVTQSPTHLIKTRGQQVTLRCSSQSGHNTVSWYQQALGQGPQFIFQYYREEENGRGNFPPRFSGLQFPNYSSELNVNALELDDSALYLCASSLARGQETQYFGPGTRLLVL.

As for this clone: This sequence may be a read error, since a much larger clone differs from it by one base. Other nucleotide sequences from this sample produce the same CDR3. This chain uses TRBV4-2 with TRBJ2-7; maybe TRBD2 (6 bases). This CDR3 contains 14 residues. CDR1 is LGHNA and CDR2 is YNFKEQ in the germline V gene. The CDR3 loop is CASSQDLGGYEQYF. The CDR3 nucleotides are TGTGCCAGTAGCCAAGATTTGGGGGGATACGAGCAGTACTTC.

Only one count was recorded for this clone. This chain uses TRBV2 with TRBJ2-6, with D possibly TRBD1 on 7 matching bases. V gave up 10 bases and J gave up 0 bases, with 16 bases separating them. The CDR3 runs 16 residues. Germline CDR1 SNHLY, CDR2 FYNNEI. CDR3 DNA sequence: TGTGCCACCGGAGGGACAGCGGCCTCTGGGGCCAACGTCCTGACTTTC. It translates to CATGGTAASGANVLTF.